These 32 T cell receptor beta chains originate from one sample sequenced in a study of blood T cell repertoires in COVID-19. Sequencing was performed with immunoSEQ multiplex PCR; in TCRdb, only in-frame clones are kept and a portion is missing. The sample has around 200,000 clones, 70% to 90% seen once. The sample consisted of PBMCs or T cells enriched from blood (not recorded which). These receptor sequences come from a man aged 25 to 40 who had recovered from COVID-19.

The rearrangement links TRBV20-1 to TRBJ1-1, with a possible D match to TRBD1 (5 bases). With 3 bases removed from V and 4 bases from J, the gap between germline ends came to 6 bases. This CDR3 region has 11 residues. CDR1 DFQATT and CDR2 SNEGSKA come from the germline V gene (reference sequence). CDR3: CSASDSTEAFF. The CDR3 coding sequence is TGCAGTGCTAGCGACAGCACTGAAGCTTTCTTT.

The chain employs TRBV4-3 and TRBJ2-1; perhaps TRBD1 as D (6 bases). This CDR3 has 15 residues. Deletions cut 4 bases from V and 2 bases from J, with 12 bases between. Germline assignment: CDR1 LGHNA and CDR2 YSLEER. CDR3 sequence: CASSPGVATYNEQFF. CDR3 nucleotide sequence: TGCGCCAGCAGCCCAGGGGTGGCTACCTACAATGAGCAGTTCTTC.

This clone was observed a single time. The chain recombines TRBV29-1 with TRBJ2-1, with D possibly being TRBD1 (6 bases). Per germline, CDR1 SQVTM and CDR2 ANQGSEA. The CDR3 spans 14 residues. Trimming pared 4 bases from V and 4 bases from J, leaving 14 bases between. In DNA form, the CDR3 reads TGCAGCGTTGGACTAAAGACAGGATACAATGAGCAGTTCTTC. This codes for CSVGLKTGYNEQFF.

This clone appeared once. The gene calls are TRBV3-1 (or the pseudogene TRBV3-2) and TRBJ2-7, with 10 bases matching TRBD2. J gave up 4 bases and V 4 bases, and 7 bases lay outside the gene matches. The germline V gene encodes CDR1 LGHDT and CDR2 YNNKEL (reference sequence). This CDR3 is built from 15 residues. CDR3 in DNA: TGTGCCAGCAGCCTTTGGACTAGCGGAAGGTACGAGCAGTACTTC. It encodes CASSLWTSGRYEQYF.

This clone was detected once. This chain links TRBV28 with TRBJ1-5; no firm D call. CDR3 size: 16 residues. Germline V gives CDR1 MDHEN, CDR2 SYDVKM. With 1 base removed from V and 2 bases from J, the gap between germline ends came to 12 bases. The CDR3 loop reads CASSLFALAGNQPQHF. DNA for the CDR3: TGTGCCAGCAGTTTATTCGCCCTAGCAGGCAATCAGCCCCAGCATTTT.

The chain is built from TRBV5-1 and TRBJ1-3; TRBD1 aligns across 8 bases. With 4 bases clipped from V and 0 bases from J, the junction kept 3 bases outside the gene matches. CDR3 length: 15 amino acids. Looked up from germline, CDR1 is SGHRS and CDR2 is YFSETQ. The CDR3, as DNA: TGCGCCAGCAGCAAGACAGGGGACTCTGGAAACACCATATATTTT. As protein: CASSKTGDSGNTIYF. The complete variable domain, with remaining parts taken from reference TRBV5-1 and TRBJ1-3, reads KAGVTQTPRYLIKTRGQQVTLSCSPISGHRSVSWYQQTPGQGLQFLFEYFSETQRNKGNFPGRFSGRQFSNSRSEMNVSTLELGDSALYLCASSKTGDSGNTIYFGEGSWLTVV.

The rearrangement joins TRBV4-1 to TRBJ2-5; D is possibly TRBD2 (5 bases). Deletions cut 1 base from V and 4 bases from J, with 10 bases between. The germline gives CDR1 MGHRA, CDR2 YSYEKL. The CDR3 spans 14 residues. CDR3 nucleotides: TGCGCCAGCAGCCAAGGACCCAGCGGAGAGACCCAGTACTTC. It codes for CASSQGPSGETQYF.

A note on this clone: Different DNA sequences within this sample yield the same CDR3. The chain employs TRBV11-2 and TRBJ1-1; D is ambiguous. Trimming took off 1 base at V and 0 bases at J, with 6 bases between the two ends. This CDR3 is 14 amino acids long. Germline V gives CDR1 SGHAT, CDR2 FQNNGV. Written as DNA, the CDR3 is TGTGCCAGCAGCTTAGTTGGAGTGAACACTGAAGCTTTCTTT. Translating gives CASSLVGVNTEAFF.

The V gene is TRBV7-9, the J gene TRBJ2-7; D may be TRBD2 (6 bases). V was cut by 3 bases and J by 6 bases, with 15 bases left in between. CDR1 and CDR2 from the germline V gene are SEHNR and FQNEAQ (reference sequence). This CDR3 has 14 amino acids. Here the CDR3 reads CASSFARGLVEQYF. The DNA for the CDR3 is TGTGCCAGCAGCTTCGCCCGGGGACTTGTCGAGCAGTACTTC.

This clone has just one count. This sequence joins TRBV24-1 and TRBJ2-2; maybe TRBD2 (7 bases). The CDR3 contains 17 residues. The V end lost 0 bases, the J end lost 5 bases, and 15 bases lay between the germline ends. Per germline, CDR1 KGHDR and CDR2 SFDVKD. The CDR3 DNA reads as TGTGCCACCAGTGATTTGCAAGGGGGGGGGCGGACCGGGGAGCTGTTTTTT. The encoded protein is CATSDLQGGGRTGELFF.

The chain links TRBV6-6 to TRBJ1-1; TRBD1 agrees at 8 bases. The V gene end was trimmed by 5 bases and the J gene end by 7 bases; junction bases not matched to a gene: 9. The germline CDR1 and CDR2 sequences are MNHNY and SVGAGI (reference sequence). The CDR3 runs to 14 residues. CDR3 DNA sequence: TGTGCCAGCAGTCGACAGGGGCTGGCGCATGAAGCTTTCTTT. It yields the protein CASSRQGLAHEAFF.

This clone came up once. The chain employs TRBV30 and TRBJ2-1; 10 bases line up with TRBD2. The J segment lost 7 bases and the V segment lost 4 bases, leaving 13 bases of the junction unmatched. This CDR3 region has 16 residues. Germline assignment: CDR1 GTSNPN and CDR2 SVGIG (reference sequence). CDR3 sequence (DNA): TGTGCCTGGAAGGGCCTGTGGCTAGCGGGGGAAAATGAGCAGTTCTTC. It yields the protein CAWKGLWLAGENEQFF. The full variable domain, rest sourced from reference TRBV30 and TRBJ2-1, is SQTIHQWPATLVQPVGSPLSLECTVEGTSNPNLYWYRQAAGRGLQLLFYSVGIGQISSEVPQNLSASRPQDRQFILSSKKLLLSDSGFYLCAWKGLWLAGENEQFFGPGTRLTVL.

The chain employs TRBV18 and TRBJ2-5, with 10 bases lining up with TRBD2. The trim removed 2 bases at V and 4 bases at J, leaving 16 bases unmatched. This CDR3 is 19 amino acids long. CDR1 KGHSH and CDR2 LQKENI come from the germline V gene. The CDR3 DNA reads as TGTGCCAGCTCACCAAATGCGCCCTTAGCGGGGGGCGGGCGAGAGACCCAGTACTTC. Its translation is CASSPNAPLAGGGRETQYF.

The chain recombines TRBV5-1 with TRBJ2-1, with 11 positions matching TRBD2. CDR1 is SGHRS, CDR2 YFSETQ, per germline. The CDR3 runs 14 residues. V shed 6 bases, J shed 6 bases, and the junction held 5 bases outside the gene matches. Written as DNA, the CDR3 is TGCGCCAGCAAAGTAGCGGGAGGGGCCAATGAGCAGTTCTTC. The encoded protein is CASKVAGGANEQFF.

The chain joins TRBV4-3 to TRBJ2-3, with D perhaps TRBD2 (5 bases). Germline V gives CDR1 LGHNA, CDR2 YSLEER. CDR3 size: 14 residues. The V gene lost 1 base and the J gene lost 5 bases, with 10 bases spanning the gap. CDR3 sequence (DNA): TGCGCCAGCAGCCAAGCCGCAGCGGAAGATACGCAGTATTTT. Amino acids: CASSQAAAEDTQYF.

The CDR3 DNA reads TGTGCCAGCAGTTTTCTTAGCGGAACACGCACAGATACGCAGTATTTT. Protein product: CASSFLSGTRTDTQYF. The chain combines TRBV27 with TRBJ2-3; D may be TRBD2 (6 bases). Germline CDR1 is MNHEY and CDR2 is SMNVEV (reference sequence). CDR3 size: 16 residues. V lost 3 bases, J lost 1 base, and 14 bases lay in between.

This clone appeared once. The chain recombines TRBV5-1 with TRBJ2-1; 13 bases are shared with TRBD2. The CDR3 spans 14 residues. Germline V gene data show CDR1 as SGHRS and CDR2 as YFSETQ. With V trimmed by 4 bases and J by 9 bases, 4 bases remained unmatched. In DNA form, the CDR3 reads TGCGCCAGCAGCCCCGGGACTAGCGGGGTTGAGCAGTTCTTC. This codes for CASSPGTSGVEQFF.

The chain carries TRBV5-1 and TRBJ1-4; D is undetermined. The ends were cut back, 4 bases at V and 7 bases at J, with 20 bases in the middle. The germline V gene has CDR1 SGHRS and CDR2 YFSETQ. This CDR3 is 16 amino acids long. CDR3 sequence (DNA): TGCGCCAGCAGCCTGTTAAGCGGGCCTAGTCCTGAAAAACTGTTTTTT. This gives the protein CASSLLSGPSPEKLFF.

The chain recombines TRBV2 with TRBJ1-1; D is uncertain. In germline, CDR1 is SNHLY, CDR2 FYNNEI. The CDR3 loop spans 13 amino acids. V gave up 7 bases and J gave up 5 bases, with 14 bases separating them. CDR3 nucleotide sequence: TGTGCCAGCATCGAAGGTGGAGGGACTGAAGCTTTCTTT. Translated: CASIEGGGTEAFF.

The chain has TRBV4-3 and TRBJ2-1; 7 positions agree with TRBD2. Germline V gives CDR1 LGHNA, CDR2 YSLEER. The junction had 5 bases not matched to a gene; V was cut back by 0 bases and J by 0 bases. This CDR3 spans 17 amino acids. CDR3: CASSQDVASGSYNEQFF. CDR3 in DNA: TGCGCCAGCAGCCAAGATGTGGCTAGCGGCTCCTACAATGAGCAGTTCTTC.

The chain's CDR3 is CASRTEENSPLHF. The CDR3 DNA reads as TGCGCCAGCAGAACAGAAGAGAATTCACCCCTCCACTTT. V usage is TRBV23-1 and J usage is TRBJ1-6; D unclear. TRBV23-1 is marked as an open reading frame, function uncertain. The CDR3 extends over 13 amino acids. V lost 6 bases, J lost 7 bases, and 10 bases lay in between.

J is TRBJ1-5 and V is TRBV9; D possibly corresponds to TRBD1 (6 bases). The CDR3 runs to 15 residues. CDR1 is SGDLS, CDR2 YYNGEE, per germline. V lost 3 bases and J lost 5, with 15 bases in between. Here the CDR3 DNA reads TGTGCCAGCAGCGCATGGGGGGGGCGGGATCAGCCCCAGCATTTT. Translating gives CASSAWGGRDQPQHF.

The V and J genes are TRBV28 and TRBJ1-3; D is unclear. The CDR3 contains 14 residues. V was cut by 7 bases and J by 2 bases, with 12 bases left in between. CDR1 and CDR2 (germline): MDHEN, SYDVKM. The CDR3 DNA is TGTGCCAGCAAAAACTACGGCGCTGGAAACACCATATATTTT. This encodes CASKNYGAGNTIYF.

The rearrangement links TRBV20-1 to TRBJ2-7, with a possible D match to TRBD2 (6 bases). Germline-derived CDR1 and CDR2 are DFQATT and SNEGSKA (reference sequence). Deletions cut 4 bases from V and 3 bases from J, with 7 bases between. The CDR3 totals 11 residues. As DNA, the CDR3 is TGCAGTGCTATGGGGGGCTACGAGCAGTACTTC. Translated, it gives CSAMGGYEQYF.

The V call is TRBV5-1, the J call TRBJ2-1; 8 bases match TRBD1. Germline-derived CDR1 and CDR2 are SGHRS and YFSETQ. Trimming cost V 4 bases and J 1 base; bases outside gene matches: 7. The CDR3 has 16 amino acids. This CDR3 reads CASSPTGGVSYNEQFF. The CDR3 DNA is TGCGCCAGCAGCCCCACAGGGGGAGTATCCTACAATGAGCAGTTCTTC.

The chain combines TRBV4-3 with TRBJ2-1; D call uncertain. CDR1 and CDR2 from the germline V gene are LGHNA and YSLEER. Trimming stripped 0 bases from V and 10 bases from J, with 10 bases between. The CDR3 is made up of 13 amino acids. Here the CDR3 reads CASSQELAFEQFF. The CDR3 DNA reads as TGCGCCAGCAGCCAAGAGTTAGCATTCGAGCAGTTCTTC.

The chain uses TRBV5-5 and TRBJ2-1, with 8 bases that match TRBD2. CDR1 and CDR2 from the germline V gene are SGHKS and YYEKEE (reference sequence). This CDR3 comprises 16 residues. V lost 0 bases and J lost 4; bases outside the gene matches: 6. This CDR3 reads CASSLDTSGAYNEQFF. In DNA, the CDR3 is TGTGCCAGCAGCTTGGATACTAGCGGAGCTTACAATGAGCAGTTCTTC. Filled out from reference TRBV5-5 and TRBJ2-1, the complete variable domain reads DAGVTQSPTHLIKTRGQQVTLRCSPISGHKSVSWYQQVLGQGPQFIFQYYEKEERGRGNFPDRFSARQFPNYSSELNVNALLLGDSALYLCASSLDTSGAYNEQFFGPGTRLTVL.

V usage is TRBV30 and J usage is TRBJ1-5, with 7 bases lining up with TRBD1. Germline CDR1 reads GTSNPN; CDR2 reads SVGIG (reference sequence). This CDR3 has 15 amino acids. V was clipped by 1 base and J by 4 bases; unmatched bases: 7. CDR3 DNA: TGTGCCTGGAGTGCCAGCCCAGGGGGGAATCAGCCCCAGCATTTT. Its protein product is CAWSASPGGNQPQHF.

The chain employs TRBV7-2 and TRBJ2-5; 10 bases agree with TRBD2. J gave up 4 bases and V 5 bases, and 7 bases lay outside the gene matches. The V gene's germline CDR1 is SGHTA and CDR2 FQGNSA. The CDR3 runs 15 residues. Here the CDR3 DNA reads TGTGCCAGCAGCACCGGACTAGCGGCGGTAGAGACCCAGTACTTC. Protein sequence: CASSTGLAAVETQYF.

The V and J genes are TRBV18 and TRBJ1-2, with TRBD1 matching over 7 bases. V was clipped by 5 bases and J by 4 bases; unmatched bases: 4. This CDR3 has 13 residues. In germline, CDR1 is KGHSH, CDR2 LQKENI. The CDR3 DNA follows: TGTGCCAGCTCATTGACAGGGATCTATGGCTACACCTTC. Amino acid sequence: CASSLTGIYGYTF. The variable domain in full, completed from reference TRBV18 and TRBJ1-2, reads NAGVMQNPRHLVRRRGQEARLRCSPMKGHSHVYWYRQLPEEGLKFMVYLQKENIIDESGMPKERFSAEFPKEGPSILRIQQVVRGDSAAYFCASSLTGIYGYTFGSGTRLTVV.

The rearrangement links TRBV19 to TRBJ1-2, with 7 bases fitting TRBD1. Losses at the gene ends were 6 bases for V and 5 bases for J; bases not matched to a gene: 9. Per germline, CDR1 LNHDA and CDR2 SQIVND (reference sequence). The CDR3 length is 14 residues. The CDR3 DNA sequence: TGTGCCAGTAGACGAACCAGGGGGGATTATGGCTACACCTTC. Protein product: CASRRTRGDYGYTF.

The chain couples TRBV5-6 to TRBJ2-5; D gene unclear. In germline, CDR1 is SGHDT, CDR2 YYEEEE. V was trimmed by 4 bases and J by 2 bases, leaving 3 bases between them. The CDR3 is made up of 11 amino acids. The CDR3 loop is CASSQQETQYF. In nucleotides, the CDR3 is TGTGCCAGCAGCCAGCAAGAGACCCAGTACTTC.